The TCR beta chain under discussion was sequenced for a study of T cell repertoires in ileal Crohn's disease. Study-level background: Thiopurines (11) or anti-TNF agents (around 19) were given postoperatively to about half. Study findings and constraints: All patients with clonality above 26.8% had endoscopic recurrence. Active smokers at surgery had more clonal expansions than non-smokers.

Around 0.45 micrograms of biopsy DNA per sample underwent TCRB immunosequencing. Data came from immunoSEQ multiplex PCR; TCRdb stores just in-frame clones and leaves some out. The sample includes over 5,500 clones, 83% seen only once; the top ten take around 4.1%. As concerns this clone: Antigen unknown.

The CDR3 is made up of 14 amino acids. CDR1 is MNHEY and CDR2 is SVGAGI in the germline V gene. V was clipped by 5 bases and J by 4 bases; unmatched bases: 4. The sequenced material came from ileal tissue. The V gene is TRBV6-5, the J gene TRBJ1-1; 10 bases line up with TRBD1. The TCR sequence derives from an adult with Crohn's disease. CDR3 DNA: TGTGCCAGCAGTAGAAGGACAGGGGGCACTGAAGCTTTCTTT. This encodes CASSRRTGGTEAFF.